The clone carrying this T cell receptor beta chain showed up many times. The antigen is not known. This entry comes from a study of response to subunit inactivated influenza vaccine. Each CDR3 protein gets one entry after TCRdb re-called the RT-PCR reads with MiXCR. The table lists around 520,000 distinct CDR3 sequences, around 11% of them singletons. Study-wide results and limits: The authors suggested that few new T cells are recruited per seasonal influenza vaccination.

The CDR3 consists of 12 residues. Trimming removed 4 bases from V and 7 bases from J, with 8 bases in between. Sequenced material: PBMCs from blood, taken on the day of vaccination. This sequence joins TRBV12-3 or TRBV12-4 and TRBJ2-1; D is undetermined. The sequence was collected from a man aged 45-65 years who received an inactivated influenza vaccine. Here the CDR3 reads CASSSPGNEQFF. Here the CDR3 DNA reads TGTGCCAGCAGTTCCCCCGGGAATGAGCAGTTCTTC.